These 28 T cell receptor beta chains came from one sample sequenced in a study of blood T cell repertoires in COVID-19. Repertoires were generated with immunoSEQ multiplex PCR, while TCRdb's copy carries only in-frame clones and drops some. The sample yields fewer than 250,000 clones, 85% to 90% seen once. Specimen: PBMCs or T cells enriched from blood (not recorded which). All receptors derive from a man under 40 who had been exposed to COVID-19.

V usage is TRBV4-1 and J usage is TRBJ2-2; no definite D call. The CDR3 runs to 16 residues. V lost 4 bases and J 0 bases, leaving 12 bases between the germline ends. Germline lookup yields CDR1 MGHRA and CDR2 YSYEKL. CDR3 sequence (DNA): TGCGCCAGCAGCCCGAGACAAACAACGAACACCGGGGAGCTGTTTTTT. Translation gives CASSPRQTTNTGELFF.

This clone has only a few counts. The V call is TRBV29-1, the J call TRBJ1-2; possible D gene TRBD1, 6 bases. The CDR3 totals 14 residues. CDR1 is SQVTM and CDR2 is ANQGSEA in the germline V gene. Trimming removed 0 bases at V and 8 bases at J, with 16 bases between. CDR3: CSVEDIWQGTGYTF. Here the CDR3 DNA reads TGCAGCGTTGAAGATATATGGCAGGGGACCGGCTACACCTTC.

The chain carries TRBV6-2 or TRBV6-3 and TRBJ2-3; tentatively, D is TRBD2 (6 bases). Germline V gives CDR1 MNHEY, CDR2 SVGEGT. The CDR3 contains 14 residues. V gave up 5 bases and J gave up 4 bases, with 13 bases separating them. Here the CDR3 DNA reads TGTGCCAGCAGTCGGGACTTCCTCCCAGATACGCAGTATTTT. Residues: CASSRDFLPDTQYF.

The gene calls are TRBV15 and TRBJ1-4, with 8 bases fitting TRBD1. The CDR3 sequence is 14 residues long. Losses at the gene ends were 7 bases for V and 8 bases for J; bases not matched to a gene: 9. Germline values: CDR1 LNHNV, CDR2 YYDKDF (reference sequence). CDR3 DNA: TGTGCCACCAAAACGGACAGGGCTGACGAAAAACTGTTTTTT. Its translation is CATKTDRADEKLFF.

The chain recombines TRBV6-6 with TRBJ2-3; perhaps TRBD2 as D (5 bases). The CDR3 is made up of 14 amino acids. CDR1 is MNHNY and CDR2 is SVGAGI in the germline V gene (reference sequence). V gave up 5 bases and J gave up 6 bases, with 15 bases separating them. The CDR3 coding sequence is TGTGCCAGCAGTCTCGGAGCGGTCCTGGATACGCAGTATTTT. Protein product: CASSLGAVLDTQYF.

Only a few counts were recorded for this clone. J is TRBJ2-2 and V is TRBV7-2; TRBD1 aligns across 8 bases. J gave up 8 bases and V 0 bases, and 5 bases lay outside the gene matches. The CDR3 contains 15 residues. Germline assignment: CDR1 SGHTA and CDR2 FQGNSA. The CDR3, as DNA: TGTGCCAGCAGCTTAGCACAGGGGGAGACAGGGGAGCTGTTTTTT. Protein sequence: CASSLAQGETGELFF.

V gene TRBV18 combines with J gene TRBJ1-6; the match to TRBD1 covers 7 bases. The CDR3 is 14 amino acids. V was pared by 4 bases and J by 11 bases, with 8 bases of the junction left unmatched. Germline V gives CDR1 KGHSH, CDR2 LQKENI. The CDR3 here is CASSRYRGNTPLHF. DNA of the CDR3: TGTGCCAGCTCACGATACAGGGGAAACACACCCCTCCACTTT.

As concerns this clone: A read error may produce the germline difference seen at one junction end. The chain carries TRBV15 and TRBJ2-2; D unresolved. Germline CDR1 and CDR2: LNHNV and YYDKDF (reference sequence). This CDR3 has 14 residues. CDR3 DNA: TGTGCCACCAGCAGAGATGCGAAAACCGGGGAGCTGTTTTTT. The encoded protein is CATSRDAKTGELFF. Supplemented by reference TRBV15 and TRBJ2-2, the full variable domain reads DAMVIQNPRYQVTQFGKPVTLSCSQTLNHNVMYWYQQKSSQAPKLLFHYYDKDFNNEADTPDNFQSRRPNTSFCFLDIRSPGLGDTAMYLCATSRDAKTGELFFGEGSRLTVL.

The chain combines TRBV4-1 with TRBJ1-2; D gene unclear. CDR3 length: 14 amino acids. The germline V gene encodes CDR1 MGHRA and CDR2 YSYEKL. Between the trimmed V and J ends, which lost 7 bases and 2 bases, there was a span of 14 bases. Written as DNA, the CDR3 is TGCGCCAGCAATCAGGAACGAGCCAACTATGGCTACACCTTC. Translated, it gives CASNQERANYGYTF.

The gene calls are TRBV4-1 and TRBJ1-3; 7 bases map to TRBD1. Trimming removed 4 bases from V and 9 bases from J; junction bases left unmatched: 9. Germline V CDR1 and CDR2: MGHRA, YSYEKL. This CDR3 is 14 amino acids long. The CDR3 nucleotides are TGCGCCAGCAGCCCCCAAGGACAGGCAGGCACCATATATTTT. Its protein is CASSPQGQAGTIYF.

This chain connects TRBV5-1 to TRBJ1-2, with 8 nucleotides matching TRBD1. CDR1 and CDR2 (germline): SGHRS, YFSETQ. The length of the CDR3 is 14 residues. V dropped 4 bases and J dropped 9; count of bases not matched to a gene: 11. CDR3 protein: CASSDAGTGLSYTF. The CDR3, as DNA: TGCGCCAGCAGCGACGCCGGGACAGGTTTGAGCTACACCTTC.

This chain's CDR3 is CATLGGDSDTQYF. CDR3 DNA sequence: TGTGCCACCCTAGGGGGGGATTCAGATACGCAGTATTTT. V gene TRBV2 combines with J gene TRBJ2-3; maybe TRBD2 (7 bases). Trimming removed 10 bases from V and 4 bases from J, with 15 bases in between. Looked up from germline, CDR1 is SNHLY and CDR2 is FYNNEI. The CDR3 loop spans 13 amino acids.

This chain links TRBV7-9 with TRBJ2-2; D perhaps matches TRBD1 (6 bases). The CDR3 is 14 residues long. The V end was cut by 6 bases, the J end by 7 bases, with 15 bases between. Germline V gene sequence: CDR1 SEHNR, CDR2 FQNEAQ (reference sequence). The DNA of the CDR3 is TGTGCCAGCAGTCCAATAGGACAGAGCGGGGAGCTGTTTTTT. Amino acids: CASSPIGQSGELFF.

The chain has TRBV5-4 and TRBJ1-2, with a weak D call TRBD1 (6 bases). CDR3 length: 14 residues. Trimming cost V 4 bases and J 6 bases, with 16 bases left between them. In germline, CDR1 is SGHNT, CDR2 YYREEE (reference sequence). The CDR3 nucleotides are TGTGCCAGCAGCAACCGACAGGAGTTGGATGGCTACACCTTC. Its translation: CASSNRQELDGYTF. Complete variable domain (other parts from reference TRBV5-4 and TRBJ1-2): ETGVTQSPTHLIKTRGQQVTLRCSSQSGHNTVSWYQQALGQGPQFIFQYYREEENGRGNFPPRFSGLQFPNYSSELNVNALELDDSALYLCASSNRQELDGYTFGSGTRLTVV.

This chain joins TRBV6-5 and TRBJ1-6; D gene uncertain. This CDR3 comprises 14 residues. In germline, CDR1 is MNHEY, CDR2 SVGAGI. Deletions cut 6 bases from V and 7 bases from J, with 13 bases between. The CDR3: CASSLPERNSPLHF. CDR3 coding DNA: TGTGCCAGCAGCCTCCCGGAGAGAAATTCACCCCTCCACTTT.

The J gene is TRBJ2-1, the V gene TRBV10-3; 7 positions match TRBD2. J gave up 5 bases and V 6 bases, and 13 bases lay outside the gene matches. CDR1 ENHRY and CDR2 SYGVKD come from the germline V gene. The CDR3 runs 16 residues. The chain's CDR3 is CAISLISGSSNNEQFF. DNA of the CDR3: TGTGCCATCAGCTTAATTAGCGGGTCTTCAAACAATGAGCAGTTCTTC.

The chain uses TRBV29-1 and TRBJ2-7; D is possibly TRBD1 (5 bases). CDR1 is SQVTM and CDR2 is ANQGSEA in the germline V gene. Trimming took off 4 bases at V and 4 bases at J, with 14 bases between the two ends. The CDR3 is made up of 13 amino acids. The CDR3 nucleotides are TGCAGCGTTGTACCTGAAGGGGCGTACGAGCAGTACTTC. Translation: CSVVPEGAYEQYF.

The chain links TRBV6-2 or TRBV6-3 to TRBJ2-3, with 9 positions matching TRBD1. The V segment lost 6 bases and the J segment 9 bases; nucleotides outside the gene matches: 10. This CDR3 is 14 amino acids long. CDR1 MNHEY and CDR2 SVGEGT come from the germline V gene. The CDR3 region has the DNA TGTGCCAGCAGCCGACAGGGGGGAACCAGAACGCAGTATTTT. Its translation is CASSRQGGTRTQYF.

The chain has TRBV5-1 and TRBJ1-2; TRBD1 aligns across 8 bases. Germline V gives CDR1 SGHRS, CDR2 YFSETQ. The trim removed 4 bases at V and 6 bases at J, leaving 5 bases unmatched. The CDR3 contains 13 residues. CDR3 sequence: CASSNPGQDGYTF. CDR3 in DNA: TGCGCCAGCAGCAATCCGGGACAGGATGGCTACACCTTC. Full variable domain (rest looked up from reference TRBV5-1 and TRBJ1-2): KAGVTQTPRYLIKTRGQQVTLSCSPISGHRSVSWYQQTPGQGLQFLFEYFSETQRNKGNFPGRFSGRQFSNSRSEMNVSTLELGDSALYLCASSNPGQDGYTFGSGTRLTVV.

The J gene is TRBJ2-1, the V gene TRBV4-1; no reliable D call. The CDR3 is made up of 11 amino acids. CDR1 and CDR2 from the germline V gene are MGHRA and YSYEKL. The V gene lost 3 bases and the J gene lost 9 bases, with 6 bases spanning the gap. CDR3 nucleotides: TGCGCCAGCAGCCAGGCAAGTGAGCAGTTCTTC. It is translated as CASSQASEQFF.

The chain employs TRBV29-1 and TRBJ2-3, with a weak D call TRBD2 (7 bases). Germline CDR1 is SQVTM and CDR2 is ANQGSEA. The V gene lost 7 bases and the J gene lost 2 bases, with 13 bases spanning the gap. This CDR3 region has 13 residues. For the CDR3, the DNA is TGCAGCGCTGCGGGGGCCTACACAGATACGCAGTATTTT. Its protein product is CSAAGAYTDTQYF.

The CDR3 is CASSSTGGSPLHF. The DNA for the CDR3 is TGTGCCAGCAGTTCGACCGGGGGGTCACCCCTCCACTTT. The V call is TRBV27, the J call TRBJ1-6, with D possibly being TRBD1 (5 bases). CDR3 length: 13 amino acids. Trimming left V 4 bases short and J 10 bases short, with 11 bases between. CDR1 is MNHEY, CDR2 SMNVEV, per germline (reference sequence).

The chain has TRBV6-4 and TRBJ1-5; 7 bases line up with TRBD1. This CDR3 has 14 amino acids. From germline, CDR1 is MRHNA and CDR2 SNTAGT. Trimming removed 6 bases from V and 4 bases from J; junction bases left unmatched: 6. The CDR3 reads CASSLQGTNQPQHF. The CDR3, as DNA: TGTGCCAGCAGCCTACAGGGGACTAATCAGCCCCAGCATTTT.

This clone has ten or more counts. The genes are TRBV29-1 and TRBJ2-1, with TRBD1 matching over 7 bases. The CDR3 spans 15 residues. V lost 2 bases to trimming and J lost 5 bases; unmatched junction nucleotides: 9. Germline V gene sequence: CDR1 SQVTM, CDR2 ANQGSEA. The CDR3 region is CSVEYPMQGDNEQFF. In nucleotides, the CDR3 is TGCAGCGTTGAATACCCTATGCAGGGGGACAATGAGCAGTTCTTC.

The chain has TRBV19 and TRBJ1-2; TRBD1 matches at 7 bases. There are 14 residues in the CDR3. V dropped 5 bases and J dropped 3; count of bases not matched to a gene: 6. The germline gives CDR1 LNHDA, CDR2 SQIVND (reference sequence). As DNA, the CDR3 is TGTGCCAGTAGTGCGACAGGGAGCGACTATGGCTACACCTTC. Its protein is CASSATGSDYGYTF.

The chain has TRBV5-4 and TRBJ2-7, with a weak D call TRBD1 (7 bases). The ends were cut back, 5 bases at V and 3 bases at J, with 18 bases in the middle. The germline V gene has CDR1 SGHNT and CDR2 YYREEE (reference sequence). This CDR3 spans 15 amino acids. The CDR3 sequence: CASRLAGTASYEQYF. DNA of the CDR3: TGTGCCAGCAGACTAGCCGGGACAGCTAGCTACGAGCAGTACTTC.

This chain joins TRBV4-3 and TRBJ1-2; D not resolved. The CDR3 has 13 residues. V lost 0 bases to trimming and J lost 3 bases, with 5 bases between them. Germline values: CDR1 LGHNA, CDR2 YSLEER. The CDR3 DNA follows: TGCGCCAGCAGCCAAGAACTTCACTATGGCTACACCTTC. It specifies CASSQELHYGYTF.

This chain uses TRBV6-6 with TRBJ1-5; D call uncertain. Germline CDR1 MNHNY, CDR2 SVGAGI (reference sequence). The CDR3 consists of 14 residues. The V and J ends lost 0 bases and 5 bases respectively, with 8 bases between them. The CDR3 is CASSYSVRDQPQHF. CDR3 DNA: TGTGCCAGCAGTTACTCCGTCCGAGATCAGCCCCAGCATTTT.